This section outlines one TCR beta chain sequence together with its context. Its antigen is unknown. This specimen comes from a study of cytomegalovirus exposure and HLA in healthy donors. Study-wide background: In a later analysis, it was reported that the roughly 120 validation repertoires had been produced on the same platform as the 550 to 850 repertoires belonging to the first cohort. Study outcomes and limitations: Reports described diagnosis of cytomegalovirus status by the classifier as highly specific and sensitive. In vitro, three CMV-associated chains proved specific for CMV antigens. The study found most TCR sequences rare, yet found some public TCRs in many donors.

The method was immunoSEQ multiplex PCR; TCRdb's version includes in-frame clones alone and lacks a portion of them. The sample comprises some 90,000 clones, 87% of which are singletons, and 6.3% rests with the top ten. The sequencing sample was made of PBMCs. This TCR was recovered from a young man in good health and CMV-seropositive.

CDR3 amino acids: CASSPGWLNTDTQYF. The CDR3 nucleotides are TGTGCCAGCAGCCCCGGGTGGTTGAACACAGATACGCAGTATTTT. V usage is TRBV9 and J usage is TRBJ2-3; D call uncertain. The germline V gene encodes CDR1 SGDLS and CDR2 YYNGEE. The V end lost 4 bases, the J end lost 2 bases, and 14 bases lay between the germline ends. CDR3 length: 15 residues.